These 8 T cell receptor beta chains were all obtained from the same sample, sequenced in a study of blood T cell repertoires in COVID-19. This table comes from immunoSEQ multiplex PCR, and its TCRdb copy is limited to in-frame clones, with some not included. Among around 50,000 clones listed, 86% were seen once. Material: peripheral blood. These receptor sequences come from a woman older than 75 with acute or convalescent COVID-19.

This sequence joins TRBV5-1 and TRBJ2-2; 15 positions agree with TRBD2. The CDR3 is 18 amino acids. V shed 4 bases, J shed 2 bases, and the junction held 6 bases outside the gene matches. Germline V gene lookup returns CDR1 SGHRS and CDR2 YFSETQ. CDR3: CASSRGTSGGPNTGELFF. CDR3 in DNA: TGCGCCAGCAGCCGCGGGACTAGCGGGGGGCCCAACACCGGGGAGCTGTTTTTT.

The sample holds one count of this clone. This chain links TRBV19 with TRBJ2-7, with 12 bases that match TRBD1. From germline, CDR1 is LNHDA and CDR2 SQIVND (reference sequence). Trimming at V came to 4 bases and at J to 7 bases, leaving 11 bases not matched to a gene. The CDR3 spans 16 residues. The CDR3 sequence: CASSKTPGQGAWEQYV. As DNA, the CDR3 is TGTGCCAGTAGTAAAACCCCGGGACAGGGGGCATGGGAGCAGTACGTC.

V gene TRBV5-1 combines with J gene TRBJ1-3, with D unresolved. The germline V gene encodes CDR1 SGHRS and CDR2 YFSETQ. The CDR3 sequence is 16 residues long. Deletions cut 4 bases from V and 0 bases from J, with 14 bases between. The CDR3 spells CASSPFPEFSGNTIYF. Written as DNA, the CDR3 is TGCGCCAGCAGCCCCTTCCCCGAGTTCTCTGGAAACACCATATATTTT.

The genes are TRBV21-1 and TRBJ1-3. TRBV21-1 is marked as a pseudogene. The length of the CDR3 is 17 residues. The CDR3 DNA follows: TGTGCCAGCAGCCCCGGAGGTAGGGCCTGCTCTGGAAACACCATATATTTT. The encoded protein is CASSPGGRACSGNTIYF.

This chain joins TRBV11-2 and TRBJ2-7, with TRBD1 matching 7 bases. J gave up 5 bases and V 1 base, and 11 bases lay outside the gene matches. This CDR3 has 16 residues. Germline CDR1 and CDR2: SGHAT and FQNNGV. This CDR3 is CASSLGQTGVWDEQYV. The CDR3 DNA reads TGTGCCAGCAGCTTAGGGCAAACAGGGGTTTGGGACGAGCAGTACGTC.

The CDR3 region is CASSLIEGTSGRNEQFF. CDR3 DNA sequence: TGTGCCAGCAGCTTGATTGAAGGGACTAGCGGGAGGAATGAGCAGTTCTTC. V and J are TRBV5-6 and TRBJ2-1, with TRBD2 matching 15 bases. V lost 1 base to trimming and J lost 7 bases; unmatched junction nucleotides: 6. Germline CDR1 SGHDT, CDR2 YYEEEE. The CDR3 contains 17 residues.

This clone has only one observation. The CDR3 here is CASSTGGRQPQHF. DNA for the CDR3: TGTGCCAGCTCAACAGGGGGCCGGCAGCCCCAGCATTTT. The rearrangement uses TRBV18 and TRBJ1-5, with 9 positions matching TRBD1. Germline trimming cut 5 bases from V and 7 bases from J; bases unmatched to any gene: 3. Germline V gives CDR1 KGHSH, CDR2 LQKENI. The CDR3 is 13 amino acids.

This chain connects TRBV29-1 to TRBJ1-1, with D tentatively TRBD1 (5 bases). CDR3 size: 15 residues. Germline lookup yields CDR1 SQVTM and CDR2 ANQGSEA. Trimming left V 5 bases short and J 10 bases short, with 26 bases between. This CDR3 reads CSVFALGEGPRRAFF. In DNA, the CDR3 is TGCAGCGTTTTTGCCCTGGGGGAGGGGCCTCGTCGAGCTTTCTTT.